This TCR beta chain was retrieved from a study of blood T cell repertoires in COVID-19. For the study at large: Whether acute or convalescent, the COVID-19 samples came from the United States, Italy and Spain. PBMCs, B-cell-depleted T cells, or T cells provided the cDNA or gDNA that made up the material.

CDR1 MNHNS and CDR2 SASEGT come from the germline V gene. The junction had 2 bases not matched to a gene; V was cut back by 1 base and J by 7 bases. This CDR3 is 15 amino acids long. Per the study methods: Reference gene primer amplification gave estimated nucleated cell counts. Some clones are missing from TCRdb's copy, which holds only in-frame ones; the method was immunoSEQ multiplex PCR. The V and J calls and the clone size are those of that table, but D and trimming were determined from the DNA. The data show around 63,000 clones, roughly 86% seen once. The chain couples TRBV6-1 to TRBJ1-6, with TRBD1 matching over 9 bases. Input material: peripheral blood. The origin of this receptor is a man aged 45-65 years with active COVID-19. CDR3 region: CASSEEGQGNSPLHF. The CDR3 DNA reads TGTGCCAGCAGTGAAGAGGGACAGGGCAATTCACCCCTCCACTTT.